The T cell receptor (beta chain) under discussion was sequenced for a study of blood T cell repertoires in COVID-19. Between the trimmed V and J ends, which lost 0 bases and 4 bases, there was a span of 12 bases. This CDR3 has 15 amino acids. Germline V lookup: CDR1 MNHEY, CDR2 SVGAGI. This clone was counted once. Clones were sequenced by immunoSEQ multiplex PCR, and TCRdb holds only the in-frame ones, with some missing. The sample consists of hundreds of thousands of clones, 85% to 90% of them appearing once. The rearrangement links TRBV6-5 to TRBJ1-2; a weak D match, TRBD1 (5 bases). The source material was peripheral blood. The sequence derives from a man between 50 and 59 years old with COVID-19, enrolled during active disease. CDR3 residues: CASSYSQTVPYGYTF. The CDR3 DNA reads as TGTGCCAGCAGTTACTCACAGACAGTCCCCTATGGCTACACCTTC.